What follows is one T cell receptor beta chain and its context. Authors' methods: How many nucleated cells were present was estimated from reference gene primer amplification. TCRdb's table, derived via immunoSEQ multiplex PCR, lists solely in-frame clones and lacks some. The V and J calls and the clone size are those of that table, but D and trimming were determined from the DNA. The sample yields roughly 160,000 clones, over 80% seen once. This sample is part of a study of blood T cell repertoires in COVID-19. Study background: Researchers got acute and convalescent COVID-19 samples from the United States, Italy and Spain. The cDNA or gDNA used as material had been derived from T cells, B-cell-depleted T cells, or PBMCs.

J was trimmed by 2 bases and V by 1 base; bases with no gene match: 5. Germline assignment: CDR1 LGHDT and CDR2 YNNKEL (reference sequence). The CDR3 loop spans 17 amino acids. The chain carries TRBV3-1 (or the pseudogene TRBV3-2) and TRBJ2-4; the match to TRBD2 covers 10 bases. Sequenced sample: peripheral blood. This clonotype was obtained from a woman aged 55-69 years with acute or convalescent COVID-19. The CDR3 sequence: CASSQGLAGSSKNIQYF. In DNA form, the CDR3 reads TGTGCCAGCAGCCAAGGACTAGCGGGTTCGTCCAAAAACATTCAGTACTTC.